This T cell receptor beta chain was observed in a study of blood T cell repertoires in COVID-19. Overall study: Donors in the United States, Italy and Spain gave samples during acute or convalescent COVID-19. The cDNA or gDNA used as material had been derived from T cells, B-cell-depleted T cells, or PBMCs.

Source study methods: Reference gene primers were amplified, and this amplification served to estimate nucleated cell counts. The protocol was immunoSEQ multiplex PCR, while the TCRdb copy is restricted to in-frame clones and leaves out a portion. The V and J calls and clone size were taken over from that table, and D and trimming were inferred from the DNA. Here the sample spans some 160,000 clones, around 81% being singletons. Germline lookup yields CDR1 MNHNY and CDR2 SVGAGI (reference sequence). CDR3 length equals 13 residues. V shed 6 bases and J shed 10 bases, with 13 bases lying between them. The gene calls are TRBV6-6 and TRBJ1-6, with D unresolved. The sequence came from a woman aged 45-59 years with acute or convalescent COVID-19. Sequencing used peripheral blood. Here the CDR3 reads CASRERLESPLHF. The DNA of the CDR3 is TGTGCCAGCAGAGAGAGGCTAGAATCACCCCTCCACTTT.